These T cell receptor beta chains were read from a single sample in a study of blood T cell repertoires in COVID-19. TCRdb's copy holds only in-frame clones and misses some; the assay was immunoSEQ multiplex PCR. Of 210,000 or so clones in the sample, about four fifths were seen once. Material: peripheral blood. These receptors were taken from a woman at least 80 years old with COVID-19, enrolled during active disease. CDR3s include the opening cysteine and the closing phenylalanine or tryptophan. The D gene is left open where the match is weak. Where a row states a size, it is once, few, many or the class of an expanded clone; other rows omit it.

len	v_gene	d_gene	j_gene	abundance	CDR3nt	CDR3aa
13	TRBV5-1	NA	TRBJ1-1	NA	TGCGCCAGCAGCTACAACAGGAACACTGAAGCTTTCTTT	CASSYNRNTEAFF
15	TRBV6-5	NA	TRBJ1-1	few	TGTGCCAGCAGTTCCGCCGGGACACTGAACACTGAAGCTTTCTTT	CASSSAGTLNTEAFF
15	TRBV5-8	NA	TRBJ1-2	NA	TGTGCCAGCAGCCCACGAGGACAGATTAACTATGGCTACACCTTC	CASSPRGQINYGYTF
14	TRBV6-5	NA	TRBJ1-1	NA	TGTGCCAGCAGTCAGGACATTATGAACACTGAAGCTTTCTTT	CASSQDIMNTEAFF
12	TRBV15	NA	TRBJ1-2	NA	TGTGCCACCAGCAGCGCGGGACTAGACTACACCTTC	CATSSAGLDYTF
13	TRBV4-2	NA	TRBJ2-2	NA	TGTGCCAGCAGCCAGGGTGAGGCCGGGGAGCTGTTTTTT	CASSQGEAGELFF
12	TRBV12-2	NA	TRBJ2-3	NA	TGTGCAAGTCGCACAGGGGGAGATACGCAGTATTTT	CASRTGGDTQYF
16	TRBV6-5	NA	TRBJ2-5	NA	TGTGCCAGCAGTTACTCGAGTCTTAGGGGCCAAGAGACCCAGTACTTC	CASSYSSLRGQETQYF
14	TRBV20-1	TRBD1	TRBJ1-1	NA	TGCAGTGCTACTGAACAGGGGGTGAACACTGAAGCTTTCTTT	CSATEQGVNTEAFF
12	TRBV7-6	NA	TRBJ2-5	NA	TGTGCCACAGGCGCGATCCAAGAGACCCAGTACTTC	CATGAIQETQYF
14	TRBV27	TRBD1	TRBJ1-5	NA	TGTGCCAGCAGTCGACTCCAGGGGGCTCAGCCCCAGCATTTT	CASSRLQGAQPQHF
14	TRBV7-9	NA	TRBJ1-4	NA	TGTGCCAGCAGTTTAGGGCATGTTAATGAAAAACTGTTTTTT	CASSLGHVNEKLFF
15	TRBV18	NA	TRBJ2-7	NA	TGTGCCAGCTCACCAGTGACGGTAAGGAGCTACGAGCAGTACTTC	CASSPVTVRSYEQYF
14	TRBV27	NA	TRBJ1-2	once	TGTGCCAGCAGTCCAGGGGTAGCTAACTATGGCTACACCTTC	CASSPGVANYGYTF
14	TRBV20-1	NA	TRBJ2-5	NA	TGCAGTGCTAGTATCTGGCAGGACCAAGAGACCCAGTACTTC	CSASIWQDQETQYF
15	TRBV28	NA	TRBJ2-5	NA	TGTGCCAGCAGTTCGGGGGTAGTTACCTCGGAGACCCAGTACTTC	CASSSGVVTSETQYF
14	TRBV28	TRBD1	TRBJ1-4	NA	TGTGCCAGCCTAGAGGGGGACAGGGCGAAAAAACTGTTTTTT	CASLEGDRAKKLFF
13	TRBV11-3	NA	TRBJ2-3	NA	TGTGCCAGCAGCACCCAGGGCACAGATACGCAGTATTTT	CASSTQGTDTQYF
16	TRBV10-2	TRBD2	TRBJ2-3	NA	TGCGCCAGCAGCCACTTTGGGACTAGCACGGGAGATACGCAGTATTTT	CASSHFGTSTGDTQYF
14	TRBV28	TRBD2	TRBJ2-5	NA	TGTGCCAGCAGTCGCTCGGGGGGGGTCGAGACCCAGTACTTC	CASSRSGGVETQYF
16	TRBV15	TRBD2	TRBJ2-7	NA	TGTGCCACCAGCAGAGAGGGACTAGGGAGGGCCTACGAGCAGTACTTC	CATSREGLGRAYEQYF
15	TRBV4-2	TRBD1	TRBJ1-5	NA	TGTGCCAGCAGCCAGACCGCAGGGGGTTACCAGCCCCAGCATTTT	CASSQTAGGYQPQHF
13	TRBV5-1	TRBD2	TRBJ2-5	NA	TGCGCCAGCGTACTAGCGGGAGGGGAGACCCAGTACTTC	CASVLAGGETQYF
18	TRBV4-2	TRBD2	TRBJ2-1	NA	TGTGCCAGCAGCCAAGATACCTCCCTAGCGGGAGCGTGGAATGAGCAGTTCTTC	CASSQDTSLAGAWNEQFF
13	TRBV27	NA	TRBJ2-2	NA	TGTGCCAGTAAGGACACCAACACCGGGGAGCTGTTTTTT	CASKDTNTGELFF
14	TRBV3-1/TRBV3-2	NA	TRBJ1-5	NA	TGTGCCAGCAGCCCCCATGTTGAGGGACAGCCCCAGCATTTT	CASSPHVEGQPQHF
15	TRBV9	TRBD2	TRBJ2-1	NA	TGTGCCAGCAGCGTTGCGGGGGACTCCTACAATGAGCAGTTCTTC	CASSVAGDSYNEQFF
17	TRBV6-1	NA	TRBJ1-2	few	TGTGCCAGCAGTGCGCGAGGCGGGGGATCCCCGGTTGGTGGCTACACCTTC	CASSARGGGSPVGGYTF
12	TRBV24-1	TRBD1	TRBJ1-1	NA	TGTGCCACCAGTGATCTACAGGGGAGGGCTTTCTTT	CATSDLQGRAFF
15	TRBV5-1	NA	TRBJ1-4	NA	TGCGCCAGCAGCTTGGGGAGGGCAACTAATGAAAAACTGTTTTTT	CASSLGRATNEKLFF
16	TRBV27	NA	TRBJ2-3	NA	TGTGCCAGCAGTTGGAGGACTACCCAAAACACAGATACGCAGTATTTT	CASSWRTTQNTDTQYF
15	TRBV5-1	TRBD2	TRBJ2-3	NA	TGCGCCAGCAGCTTGGGGGACTATAACACAGATACGCAGTATTTT	CASSLGDYNTDTQYF
17	TRBV4-2	TRBD1	TRBJ2-7	once	TGTGCCAGCAGCCAGAGAGCCCCCCGGGACAGCCCTGAGGGGCTGTACTTC	CASSQRAPRDSPEGLYF
18	TRBV7-8	TRBD1	TRBJ2-5	NA	TGTGCCAGCAGCTTATTTTTTCGAACAGGGGGCGGGCAAGAGACCCAGTACTTC	CASSLFFRTGGGQETQYF
14	TRBV2	TRBD2	TRBJ2-3	few	TGTGCCAGCAATCGACTAGCGGGAGTAGATACGCAGTATTTT	CASNRLAGVDTQYF
15	TRBV6-1	TRBD1	TRBJ1-2	NA	TGTGCCAGCAGTGAAGCGAAGGGGGCGCTGTATGGCTACACCTTC	CASSEAKGALYGYTF
15	TRBV27	NA	TRBJ2-1	once	TGTGCCAGCAGTTTATCGAGGGCCGGGCGCGATGAGCAGTTCTTC	CASSLSRAGRDEQFF
13	TRBV6-5	NA	TRBJ2-5	NA	TGTGCCACTACACCCGGGGTGGGGGAGACCCAGTACTTC	CATTPGVGETQYF
22	TRBV7-8	TRBD2	TRBJ2-1	NA	TGTGCCAGCAGCTATCGCAGCGGGGCTACGAGGGTACGGAATGGGACCTACAATGAGCAGTTCTTC	CASSYRSGATRVRNGTYNEQFF
15	TRBV7-3	NA	TRBJ2-1	NA	TGTGCCAGCAGCTTAGTACAGGGATCCTACAATGAGCAGTTCTTC	CASSLVQGSYNEQFF
16	TRBV6-5	NA	TRBJ1-1	few	TGTGCCAGCAGTTACTCAGAGGGACTAATGAACACTGAAGCTTTCTTT	CASSYSEGLMNTEAFF
13	TRBV18	TRBD1	TRBJ1-5	NA	TGTGCCAGCTCACAGGGGGCGCGTCAGCCCCAGCATTTT	CASSQGARQPQHF
15	TRBV12-5	TRBD1	TRBJ2-3	once	TGTGCTAGTGGTTTGAGACAGGGGACCACAGATACGCAGTATTTT	CASGLRQGTTDTQYF
13	TRBV19	NA	TRBJ1-1	many	TGTGCCAGTAGAAATGGTAGGGGCACTGAAGCTTTCTTT	CASRNGRGTEAFF
14	TRBV5-1	NA	TRBJ1-1	once	TGCGCCAGCAGCTTAAATCAGGAGGTCACTGAAGCTTTCTTT	CASSLNQEVTEAFF
14	TRBV6-5	NA	TRBJ1-5	NA	TGTGCCAGCAGTCCGCCAGGGTGGGGCCAGCCCCAGCATTTT	CASSPPGWGQPQHF
16	TRBV28	NA	TRBJ2-4	NA	TGTGCCAGCAGTAGAGTGCTGCCCCCGGGCAAAAACATTCAGTACTTC	CASSRVLPPGKNIQYF
13	TRBV11-2	TRBD1	TRBJ1-1	few	TGTGCCAGCAGCCCCGGACAGGGGGCGCAAGCTTTCTTT	CASSPGQGAQAFF
17	TRBV18	NA	TRBJ1-1	NA	TGTGCCAGCTCACTCCTTTGGACAGTCGGAGGGAACACTGAAGCTTTCTTT	CASSLLWTVGGNTEAFF
14	TRBV5-1	NA	TRBJ1-5	NA	TGCGCCAGCAGCTCAGGGGAAAGGAGTCAGCCCCAGCATTTT	CASSSGERSQPQHF
15	TRBV7-9	NA	TRBJ1-1	NA	TGTGCCAGCAGCTTAGTCGGAGGGCGGGTGACTGAAGCTTTCTTT	CASSLVGGRVTEAFF
15	TRBV28	TRBD1	TRBJ1-4	NA	TGTGCCAGCAGTGTACCGGGACAGGGGTATGAAAAACTGTTTTTT	CASSVPGQGYEKLFF
15	TRBV7-3	TRBD1	TRBJ2-7	NA	TGTGCCAGCAGCTCCGGGACAGGGGTTTCGGGGGAGCAGTACTTC	CASSSGTGVSGEQYF